This TCR beta chain was sequenced for a study of T cell responses to AZD1222 COVID-19 vaccine. Sequenced by immunoSEQ multiplex PCR; TCRdb stores in-frame clones only, minus some. The sample records about 150,000 clones, 84% being singletons. Study-wide findings and caveats: It was only after the peak T cell response that any repertoires were sampled. Spike-specific TCR breadth and depth rose after two AZD1222 doses.

Worth noting for this clone: Its antigen is still unknown.

The source is an adult in good health. The sequencing used peripheral blood, collected on day 0 of AZD1222 vaccination.

CDR3 loop: CASRLQGANYGYTF. DNA for the CDR3: TGTGCCAGCAGGTTACAGGGGGCTAACTATGGCTACACCTTC. The rearrangement links TRBV28 to TRBJ1-2, with 8 bases fitting TRBD1. The germline CDR1 and CDR2 sequences are MDHEN and SYDVKM. The V gene end was trimmed by 6 bases and the J gene end by 0 bases; junction bases not matched to a gene: 3. The CDR3 is made up of 14 amino acids.